These 24 T cell receptor beta chains originate from one sample sequenced in a study of blood T cell repertoires in COVID-19. Sequenced by immunoSEQ multiplex PCR; TCRdb stores in-frame clones only, minus some. The sample consists of a few hundred thousand clones, around 88% of them appearing once. Material for sequencing was PBMCs or T cells enriched from blood (not recorded which). These receptor sequences come from a woman in her thirties or forties with acute COVID-19.

This chain joins TRBV10-3 and TRBJ2-1, with TRBD2 matching 9 bases. Germline V gene data show CDR1 as ENHRY and CDR2 as SYGVKD. The CDR3 extends over 15 amino acids. Germline trimming cut 6 bases from V and 5 bases from J; bases unmatched to any gene: 8. The CDR3 loop reads CAISVPGLANNEQFF. The CDR3 DNA reads as TGTGCCATCAGCGTCCCGGGACTAGCTAACAATGAGCAGTTCTTC.

A word on this clone: Other DNA sequences in this sample translate to the same CDR3. The chain employs TRBV5-1 and TRBJ2-3; perhaps TRBD2 as D (5 bases). CDR3 length: 14 amino acids. The germline V gene encodes CDR1 SGHRS and CDR2 YFSETQ. Trimming took off 0 bases at V and 3 bases at J, with 8 bases between the two ends. CDR3 loop: CASSLAGSTDTQYF. The DNA for the CDR3 is TGCGCCAGCAGCTTGGCGGGGTCGACAGATACGCAGTATTTT.

This clone was counted a few times. This sequence joins TRBV19 and TRBJ2-1, with 11 bases identical to TRBD2. Trimming cost V 6 bases and J 10 bases; bases outside gene matches: 5. This CDR3 has 13 amino acids. Germline values: CDR1 LNHDA, CDR2 SQIVND (reference sequence). The CDR3 protein is CASRLAGVGEQFF. In nucleotides, the CDR3 is TGTGCCAGTAGACTAGCGGGAGTGGGCGAGCAGTTCTTC.

The chain carries TRBV6-2 or TRBV6-3 and TRBJ2-2; TRBD2 matches 9 bases. Germline-derived CDR1 and CDR2 are MNHEY and SVGEGT. Trimming cost V 2 bases and J 3 bases; bases outside gene matches: 7. The CDR3 has 17 amino acids. The CDR3 protein is CASSYEASGTYTGELFF. The CDR3 coding sequence is TGTGCCAGCAGTTACGAGGCTAGCGGGACGTACACCGGGGAGCTGTTTTTT.

The genes are TRBV7-9 and TRBJ2-1; D remains unclear. The CDR3 length is 15 residues. Trimming removed 3 bases at V and 4 bases at J, with 13 bases between. The germline V gene has CDR1 SEHNR and CDR2 FQNEAQ (reference sequence). As DNA, the CDR3 is TGTGCCAGCAGCTTCCCTGCTTCGAGTTACAATGAGCAGTTCTTC. Protein product: CASSFPASSYNEQFF.

This chain links TRBV4-1 with TRBJ2-2, with TRBD2 matching over 9 bases. Germline V gene lookup returns CDR1 MGHRA and CDR2 YSYEKL. The CDR3 sequence is 18 residues long. Trimming at V came to 3 bases and at J to 4 bases, leaving 12 bases not matched to a gene. The CDR3 DNA reads TGCGCCAGCAGCCACGACCCCTTTGCGGGAGGGAGCACCGGGGAGCTGTTTTTT. It encodes CASSHDPFAGGSTGELFF.

The rearrangement joins TRBV10-3 to TRBJ2-7; 10 nucleotides agree with TRBD1. The CDR3 covers 16 residues. Germline V lookup: CDR1 ENHRY, CDR2 SYGVKD. The V and J ends lost 2 bases and 5 bases, in that order; junction bases with no gene match: 9. The CDR3 DNA sequence: TGTGCCATCAGTGAGACGACAGGGGGCTTCACTAACGAGCAGTACTTC. It is translated as CAISETTGGFTNEQYF.

The chain has TRBV5-1 and TRBJ1-2; 9 bases agree with TRBD1. Unmatched junction bases numbered 13, after V lost 7 bases and J lost 0 bases. The CDR3 contains 17 residues. Germline V gene data show CDR1 as SGHRS and CDR2 as YFSETQ. DNA of the CDR3: TGCGCCAGCGGTGACATACCGGGACAGGGTACTAACTATGGCTACACCTTC. Residues: CASGDIPGQGTNYGYTF.

The chain is built from TRBV7-2 and TRBJ2-3; 8 bases are shared with TRBD2. The CDR3 covers 15 residues. Unmatched junction bases numbered 5, after V lost 4 bases and J lost 2 bases. CDR1 is SGHTA, CDR2 FQGNSA, per germline. In DNA form, the CDR3 reads TGTGCCAGCAGCTCCCAGACTAGCGCCACAGATACGCAGTATTTT. Translating it yields CASSSQTSATDTQYF.

J is TRBJ1-1 and V is TRBV5-1, with D possibly being TRBD1 (6 bases). Looked up from germline, CDR1 is SGHRS and CDR2 is YFSETQ. This CDR3 region has 15 residues. V lost 0 bases, J lost 3 bases, and 12 bases lay in between. The CDR3 DNA is TGCGCCAGCAGCTTGGCGGGACACGCGGACACTGAAGCTTTCTTT. Translating gives CASSLAGHADTEAFF.

The chain couples TRBV11-3 to TRBJ2-1; 9 bases fit TRBD1. CDR3 length: 15 residues. V lost 3 bases and J lost 6; bases outside the gene matches: 6. The V gene's germline CDR1 is SGHNT and CDR2 YENEEA. CDR3 nucleotides: TGTGCCAGCAGCTTTACAGGGGGCGTTGGCAATGAGCAGTTCTTC. This gives the protein CASSFTGGVGNEQFF. Using reference TRBV11-3 and TRBJ2-1 for the parts outside the CDR3, the full variable domain is EAGVVQSPRYKIIEKKQPVAFWCNPISGHNTLYWYLQNLGQGPELLIRYENEEAVDDSQLPKDRFSAERLKGVDSTLKIQPAELGDSAVYLCASSFTGGVGNEQFFGPGTRLTVL.

This clone was found once. The rearrangement uses TRBV3-1 (or the pseudogene TRBV3-2) and TRBJ2-1; 8 bases line up with TRBD2. This CDR3 region has 16 residues. V trimming: 4 bases; J trimming: 2 bases; junction bases outside the gene matches: 7. In germline, CDR1 is LGHDT, CDR2 YNNKEL (reference sequence). The CDR3 sequence: CASSLNSGATYNEQFF. The CDR3 DNA is TGTGCCAGCAGCCTAAATAGCGGGGCTACCTACAATGAGCAGTTCTTC.

The chain couples TRBV7-9 to TRBJ2-1; TRBD2 agrees at 7 bases. Germline values: CDR1 SEHNR, CDR2 FQNEAQ (reference sequence). Germline trimming cut 5 bases from V and 7 bases from J; bases unmatched to any gene: 14. The CDR3 has 16 amino acids. The CDR3 DNA follows: TGTGCCAGCAGCCCCTTCGGCGGGAGTCTTGGGAATGAGCAGTTCTTC. It yields the protein CASSPFGGSLGNEQFF. The full variable domain, in which reference TRBV7-9 and TRBJ2-1 provide the parts outside the CDR3, is DTGVSQNPRHKITKRGQNVTFRCDPISEHNRLYWYRQTLGQGPEFLTYFQNEAQLEKSRLLSDRFSAERPKGSFSTLEIQRTEQGDSAMYLCASSPFGGSLGNEQFFGPGTRLTVL.

The V gene is TRBV5-1, the J gene TRBJ2-3; 7 nucleotides match TRBD2. The germline V gene has CDR1 SGHRS and CDR2 YFSETQ. The ends lost 8 bases at V and 3 bases at J; junction bases unmatched: 6. The CDR3 contains 13 residues. The CDR3 DNA sequence: TGCGCCAGTGGAAGGGAGGGGACAGATACGCAGTATTTT. It specifies CASGREGTDTQYF.

The J gene is TRBJ1-1, the V gene TRBV6-5; maybe TRBD1 (6 bases). V lost 2 bases, J lost 3 bases, and 10 bases lay in between. The CDR3 length is 14 residues. The V gene's germline CDR1 is MNHEY and CDR2 SVGAGI. CDR3 protein: CASSYGYRDTEAFF. The CDR3 DNA reads as TGTGCCAGCAGTTACGGGTACAGGGACACTGAAGCTTTCTTT.

There are a few counts of this clone. The chain recombines TRBV7-9 with TRBJ2-7; 10 nucleotides match TRBD1. Germline CDR1 SEHNR, CDR2 FQNEAQ (reference sequence). Trimming at V came to 4 bases and at J to 5 bases, leaving 8 bases not matched to a gene. The length of the CDR3 is 15 residues. DNA of the CDR3: TGTGCCAGCAGCTCCGGGACAGGGGATTTTGACGAGCAGTACGTC. Encoded protein: CASSSGTGDFDEQYV.

To note about this clone: The junction shows a germline mismatch at one end, possibly a read error. The chain uses TRBV27 and TRBJ2-1; 8 bases map to TRBD1. This CDR3 is 16 amino acids long. Germline V lookup: CDR1 MNHEY, CDR2 SMNVEV (reference sequence). This CDR3 is CASSLSTGEWYNEQFF. The CDR3 coding sequence is TGTGCCAGCAGTCTATCGACAGGGGAATGGTACAATGAGCAGTTCTTC.

The CDR3 loop reads CASSIEDRSEAFF. The CDR3 DNA sequence: TGTGCCAGTAGTATCGAGGACAGAAGTGAAGCTTTCTTT. V usage is TRBV19 and J usage is TRBJ1-1, with TRBD1 as a possible D gene (6 bases). Trimming left V 3 bases short and J 7 bases short, with 12 bases between. The CDR3 loop spans 13 amino acids. Germline loops: CDR1 LNHDA, CDR2 SQIVND (reference sequence). Supplemented by reference TRBV19 and TRBJ1-1, the full variable domain reads DGGITQSPKYLFRKEGQNVTLSCEQNLNHDAMYWYRQDPGQGLRLIYYSQIVNDFQKGDIAEGYSVSREKKESFPLTVTSAQKNPTAFYLCASSIEDRSEAFFGQGTRLTVV.

The V and J genes are TRBV5-6 and TRBJ2-7, with 9 nucleotides matching TRBD1. Germline V gene sequence: CDR1 SGHDT, CDR2 YYEEEE. Trimming removed 4 bases from V and 2 bases from J; junction bases left unmatched: 1. The CDR3 length is 13 residues. The CDR3 nucleotides are TGTGCCAGCAGCCGGGACAGGGCCTACGAGCAGTACTTC. This gives the protein CASSRDRAYEQYF.

V and J are TRBV10-2 and TRBJ2-3, with 7 bases matching TRBD2. Germline V CDR1 and CDR2: WSHSY, SAAADI. The CDR3 runs to 15 residues. J lost 3 bases, V lost 4 bases, and 7 bases had no gene match. The CDR3 DNA follows: TGCGCCAGCAGTGCCGCTAGCGGCCTAACAGATACGCAGTATTTT. It is translated as CASSAASGLTDTQYF.

The rearrangement joins TRBV9 to TRBJ2-7; 7 bases are shared with TRBD2. The CDR3 is made up of 14 amino acids. The V gene end was trimmed by 0 bases and the J gene end by 6 bases; junction bases not matched to a gene: 6. CDR1 SGDLS and CDR2 YYNGEE come from the germline V gene. CDR3 sequence (DNA): TGTGCCAGCAGCGTAGATGGGACTATCGGCGAGCAGTACGTC. Its protein is CASSVDGTIGEQYV.

The chain recombines TRBV5-5 with TRBJ1-2; TRBD1 might be the D (5 bases). The ends were cut back, 2 bases at V and 7 bases at J, with 12 bases in the middle. The CDR3 has 13 amino acids. Germline V gene sequence: CDR1 SGHKS, CDR2 YYEKEE (reference sequence). The CDR3 region is CASSFMGGSGYTF. CDR3 nucleotide sequence: TGTGCCAGCAGCTTTATGGGGGGTAGTGGCTACACCTTC.

The CDR3 here is CSASRYTTSHEQFF. In nucleotides, the CDR3 is TGCAGTGCTAGTAGGTACACTACAAGCCATGAGCAGTTCTTC. The chain is built from TRBV20-1 and TRBJ2-1; D is ambiguous. CDR3 size: 14 residues. The ends were cut back, 3 bases at V and 8 bases at J, with 17 bases in the middle. Germline V gene sequence: CDR1 DFQATT, CDR2 SNEGSKA (reference sequence).

This clone was seen a single time. The chain links TRBV7-9 to TRBJ2-7; weak D call: TRBD2 (5 bases). Germline V gene data show CDR1 as SEHNR and CDR2 as FQNEAQ (reference sequence). V was clipped by 4 bases and J by 1 base, with 11 bases between them. This CDR3 comprises 14 residues. CDR3 in DNA: TGTGCCAGCAGCTCGGGCCGGACTTCCTACGAGCAGTACGTC. Encoded protein: CASSSGRTSYEQYV.